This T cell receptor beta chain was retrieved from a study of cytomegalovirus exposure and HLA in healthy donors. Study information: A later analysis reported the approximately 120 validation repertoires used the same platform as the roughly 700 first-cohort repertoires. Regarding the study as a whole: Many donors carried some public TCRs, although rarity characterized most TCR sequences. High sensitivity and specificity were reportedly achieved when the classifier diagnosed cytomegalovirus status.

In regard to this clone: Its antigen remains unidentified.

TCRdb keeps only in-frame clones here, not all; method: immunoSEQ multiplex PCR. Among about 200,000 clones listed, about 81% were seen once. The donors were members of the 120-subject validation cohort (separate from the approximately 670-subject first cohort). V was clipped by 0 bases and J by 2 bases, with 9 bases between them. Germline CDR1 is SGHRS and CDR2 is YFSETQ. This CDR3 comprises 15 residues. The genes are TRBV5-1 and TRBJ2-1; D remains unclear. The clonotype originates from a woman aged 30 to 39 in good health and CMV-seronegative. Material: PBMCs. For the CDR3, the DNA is TGCGCCAGCAGCTTGGAAGGCCAGGCCTACAATGAGCAGTTCTTC. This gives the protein CASSLEGQAYNEQFF.